The entry that follows covers one T cell receptor (beta chain) sequence. CDR3 length equals 14 residues. Trimming stripped 10 bases from V and 3 bases from J, with 16 bases between. Germline-derived CDR1 and CDR2 are MNHNY and SVGAGI (reference sequence). Original data processing: Reference gene primer amplification in the assay estimated nucleated cell counts. Produced via immunoSEQ multiplex PCR; TCRdb's table is partial and in-frame only. That table gives V, J and clone size, and the DNA gave D and trimming. The data hold roughly 220,000 clones, with around four fifths observed a single time. These data belong to a study of blood T cell repertoires in COVID-19. At the level of the study: The United States, Italy and Spain provided the acute and convalescent COVID-19 samples.

This TCR came from a woman aged 55-69 years who had recovered from COVID-19. The chain employs TRBV6-6 and TRBJ2-1; possible D gene TRBD2, 6 bases. The sequencing sample was made of peripheral blood. CDR3 region: CATRPGLNYNEQFF. In DNA form, the CDR3 reads TGTGCCACTCGACCGGGACTCAACTACAATGAGCAGTTCTTC.